Sequencing of this T cell receptor (beta chain) was carried out in a study of CD8+CD57+ T cells in acquired aplastic anemia. All sequencing subjects had displayed CD8+CD57+ cell expansion on flow cytometry. Genomic DNA acted as the template from which TCR beta VDJ combination and CDR3 sequence profiling were carried out. From the reads, TCRdb called clonotypes with MiXCR, one entry per CDR3 protein. The repertoire holds roughly 150,000 distinct CDR3 sequences, with around half as singletons. The CDR3 is 11 residues long. Germline values: CDR1 SGHTS, CDR2 YDEGEE. V shed 2 bases and J shed 10 bases, with 7 bases lying between them.

V and J are TRBV5-8 and TRBJ2-1; D not resolved. The sample taken for sequencing was sorted CD4+, CD8+, or CD8+CD57+ T cells (not recorded which) from PBMCs. The TCR was taken from a human donor with aplastic anemia. This CDR3 is CASSFFYEQFF. The CDR3 DNA reads as TGTGCCAGCAGCTTTTTTTACGAGCAGTTCTTC.